A selection of T cell receptor beta chains follows, all from one sample in a study of blood T cell repertoires in COVID-19. The table came from immunoSEQ multiplex PCR; TCRdb's copy has only in-frame clones and leaves some out. The table lists about 290,000 clones, about 90% of them singletons, with approximately 10% in the top ten. The sequenced sample was peripheral blood. The receptors were sampled from a woman in her 30s with COVID-19, enrolled during active disease. Both conserved end residues are part of each CDR3. Each record gives: CDR3 protein, CDR3 DNA, D gene, V gene, J gene, clone size. The D gene is left open where the match is weak. Clone size is given for some rows only: seen once, a few or many times, or a class if the clone is expanded.

CASSKAGTGNTEAFF,TGTGCCAGCAGTAAGGCCGGGACAGGGAACACTGAAGCTTTCTTT,TRBD1,TRBV2,TRBJ1-1,.
CAWGTSGLYNEQFF,TGTGCCTGGGGGACTAGCGGCCTCTACAATGAGCAGTTCTTC,TRBD2,TRBV30,TRBJ2-1,.
CASSSNSGGATDTQYF,TGTGCCAGCAGCTCCAATAGCGGGGGGGCCACAGATACGCAGTATTTT,TRBD2,TRBV7-8,TRBJ2-3,.
CASSSQGTGRPPPSGGQETQYF,TGTGCCAGCAGCAGCCAAGGGACAGGGCGACCCCCCCCTAGCGGGGGGCAAGAGACCCAGTACTTC,.,TRBV21-1,TRBJ2-5,once
CASSLDRVDALGYTF,TGTGCCAGCAGCTTAGACAGGGTCGACGCTCTTGGCTACACCTTC,.,TRBV11-2,TRBJ1-2,.
CASSPPPTGRAEAFF,TGTGCCAGCAGTCCGCCCCCGACAGGGAGAGCTGAAGCTTTCTTT,TRBD1,TRBV28,TRBJ1-1,.
CASSLTDRGGETQYF,TGTGCCAGCAGTTTAACGGACAGGGGGGGTGAGACCCAGTACTTC,TRBD1,TRBV27,TRBJ2-5,.
CASSSGTGPYNEQFF,TGTGCCAGCAGCTCCGGGACAGGGCCTTACAATGAGCAGTTCTTC,TRBD1,TRBV6-6,TRBJ2-1,.
CASRRTGNSPYNEQFF,TGTGCCAGCAGGCGGACAGGGAATTCCCCCTACAATGAGCAGTTCTTC,TRBD1,TRBV27,TRBJ2-1,.
CAWSEKQGGRPDTQYF,TGTGCCTGGAGTGAAAAACAGGGGGGGCGGCCAGATACGCAGTATTTT,.,TRBV30,TRBJ2-3,.
CASSSPPSGQQTQYF,TGTGCCAGCAGCTCCCCCCCCTCAGGACAGCAGACCCAGTACTTC,.,TRBV7-9,TRBJ2-5,.